This T cell receptor (beta chain) stems from a study of blood T cells in healthy people across ages. Germline V gives CDR1 SGHRS, CDR2 YFSETQ. The V and J ends lost 4 bases and 5 bases, in that order; junction bases with no gene match: 9. This CDR3 is built from 15 residues. This clonotype was picked up a small number of times. Antigen specificity is unknown. Study conclusions and caveats: Older age coincided with a roughly linear decline in TCR beta diversity per million T cells.

RNA extraction gave at least 6 micrograms of total RNA per sample. A sample-barcoded 5' primer and a J-beta primer mix were used in a second PCR of about 7 to 12 cycles. All cDNA molecules were each tagged by a template-switch adaptor with 12 random nucleotides. TCRdb independently ran MiXCR on the 5' RACE reads; one entry per CDR3 protein. The sample shows 1.6 million or so distinct CDR3 sequences, roughly 32% of them seen only once. The specimen was blood. The chain employs TRBV5-1 and TRBJ2-5; 9 bases align to TRBD2. This sequence originates from a woman aged 25 to 39 in good health. The CDR3 protein is CASSAATSGRETQYF. The CDR3 DNA follows: TGCGCCAGCAGCGCTGCGACTAGCGGTAGGGAGACCCAGTACTTC.